The TCR beta chain described here comes from a study of cytomegalovirus exposure and HLA in healthy donors. Findings and limits, study-wide: After further analysis at a later stage, 16,951 TCR beta sequences were associated with HLA alleles at 0.05 false discovery rate.

A note on this clone: Its antigen is still unknown.

V was shortened by 8 bases and J by 2 bases, with 7 bases between the two germline ends. Germline values: CDR1 MDHEN, CDR2 SYDVKM. The CDR3 contains 12 residues. It was with 60 Vbeta and 13 Jbeta primers that the PCR ran. The assay was immunoSEQ multiplex PCR, and TCRdb's table has in-frame clones only and misses some. The table includes about 110,000 clones, 71% detected once. The chain joins TRBV28 to TRBJ1-5; TRBD1 might be the D (5 bases). The TCR comes from a female donor in good health and CMV-seronegative. Material for sequencing was PBMCs. CDR3 DNA: TGTGCCAGCGGGGGGGGCAATCAGCCCCAGCATTTT. It is translated as CASGGGNQPQHF.